The clone carrying this T cell receptor (beta chain) has only a few counts. The target antigen is unknown. TCRdb redid the calling of the 5' RACE reads with MiXCR, one entry per CDR3 protein. The sample lists roughly 1.6 million distinct CDR3 sequences; about 30% were seen once. The CDR3 contains 14 residues. Deletions cut 1 base from V and 8 bases from J, with 15 bases between. Germline V lookup: CDR1 DFQATT, CDR2 SNEGSKA (reference sequence). These data are taken from a study of identical twins. Study results and caveats: Alpha sequences that were out-of-frame and twin-shared showed an excess of low generation probability.

Sequencing used cord blood. The chain carries TRBV20-1 and TRBJ2-1; D perhaps matches TRBD1 (5 bases). This clonotype was sampled from a newborn girl in good health. The CDR3 bases are TGCAGTGCTAGAGGCCTAATCAGGGTGGATGAGCAGTTCTTC. As protein: CSARGLIRVDEQFF.